A single sample is the source of the 18 T cell receptor beta chains below, sequenced in a study of T-cell memory formation after mild COVID-19. TCRdb re-called the 5' RACE reads with MiXCR, one entry per CDR3 protein. Of around 250,000 distinct CDR3 sequences listed, roughly 17% are singletons. Sequenced sample: PBMCs or a T cell subset sorted from them (not recorded which). These receptor sequences come from a young man who had mild COVID-19 (a few samples of this study predate the infection). Cell type and time point are not known.

V is TRBV20-1 and J is TRBJ2-4; D is unclear. V lost 3 bases, J lost 16 bases, and 16 bases lay in between. CDR3 length: 11 amino acids. Germline V gene data show CDR1 as DFQATT and CDR2 as SNEGSKA (reference sequence). The CDR3: CSASQASFLYF. CDR3 DNA sequence: TGCAGTGCTAGTCAGGCTAGTTTTCTTTACTTC.

This clonotype turned up a few times. The rearrangement joins TRBV29-1 to TRBJ2-1; the D gene is possibly TRBD2 (6 bases). Germline CDR1 is SQVTM and CDR2 is ANQGSEA. This CDR3 comprises 12 residues. V shed 3 bases and J shed 5 bases, with 8 bases lying between them. In DNA, the CDR3 is TGCAGCGTTGAGGCGGGGCACAATGAGCAGTTCTTC. It encodes CSVEAGHNEQFF.

This clonotype was seen only a few times. The genes are TRBV7-2 and TRBJ2-3, with TRBD1 matching 10 bases. Trimming cost V 3 bases and J 6 bases; bases outside gene matches: 6. Per germline, CDR1 SGHTA and CDR2 FQGNSA. The CDR3 length is 15 residues. CDR3 bases: TGTGCCAGCAGCTTCACGGGACAGGGGAGGGATACGCAGTATTTT. Protein: CASSFTGQGRDTQYF.

This clonotype was observed a few times. J is TRBJ2-3 and V is TRBV4-1; TRBD2 is a possible D gene (6 bases). Germline assignment: CDR1 MGHRA and CDR2 YSYEKL. The germline V and J ends were trimmed by 1 base and 6 bases, with 20 bases remaining between them. CDR3 length: 17 amino acids. The CDR3 DNA sequence: TGCGCCAGCAGCCAAGGGATAGCGGCGCCCCTCCGGGATACGCAGTATTTT. Translation: CASSQGIAAPLRDTQYF.

The V call is TRBV12-3 or TRBV12-4, the J call TRBJ2-3; perhaps TRBD2 as D (6 bases). This CDR3 is 14 amino acids long. V gave up 3 bases and J gave up 4 bases, with 11 bases separating them. The CDR3 reads CASSFSSGSDTQYF. CDR3 bases: TGTGCCAGCAGTTTTTCGAGCGGGTCAGATACGCAGTATTTT.

This chain's CDR3 is CASSRDSITDTQYF. CDR3 coding DNA: TGTGCCAGCAGTCGGGACTCCATAACAGATACGCAGTATTTT. The genes are TRBV2 and TRBJ2-3; tentatively, D is TRBD2 (6 bases). This CDR3 comprises 14 residues. Germline V lookup: CDR1 SNHLY, CDR2 FYNNEI. Deletions cut 5 bases from V and 3 bases from J, with 12 bases between.

In its sample, this clonotype was seen many times. V gene TRBV5-1 combines with J gene TRBJ2-5, with TRBD2 identical over 7 bases. V was clipped by 4 bases and J by 1 base; unmatched bases: 4. Germline CDR1 and CDR2: SGHRS and YFSETQ. The CDR3 contains 14 residues. CDR3 nucleotides: TGCGCCAGCAGCCGTGGGGGGGTCCAAGAGACCCAGTACTTC. This sequence encodes CASSRGGVQETQYF.

A few counts support this clonotype. The V gene is TRBV3-1, the J gene TRBJ2-1; D unresolved. The germline V gene has CDR1 LGHDT and CDR2 YNNKEL (reference sequence). The V and J ends lost 3 bases and 9 bases respectively, with 9 bases between them. The CDR3 has 12 amino acids. DNA of the CDR3: TGTGCCAGCAGCCAGAGCCGGGTTGAGCAGTTCTTC. Translation: CASSQSRVEQFF.

This clonotype showed up just a few times. The V gene is TRBV12-3 or TRBV12-4, the J gene TRBJ1-2; D is ambiguous. Deletions cut 5 bases from V and 7 bases from J, with 11 bases between. The CDR3 sequence is 12 residues long. CDR3 sequence: CASSLQTGGYTF. The CDR3 nucleotides are TGTGCCAGCAGTCTCCAGACGGGTGGCTACACCTTC.

This clonotype was counted between two and nine times. The rearrangement joins TRBV4-1 to TRBJ2-5, with D perhaps matching TRBD2 (5 bases). Germline V CDR1 and CDR2: MGHRA, YSYEKL. The CDR3 sequence is 13 residues long. Trimming left V 4 bases short and J 5 bases short, with 11 bases between. Here the CDR3 reads CASSRYRGETQYF. In DNA form, the CDR3 reads TGCGCCAGCAGCCGGTATCGAGGGGAGACCCAGTACTTC.

This rearrangement joins TRBV20-1 to TRBJ2-3, with D possibly matching TRBD2 (6 bases). The germline V gene has CDR1 DFQATT and CDR2 SNEGSKA (reference sequence). Trimming removed 3 bases from V and 0 bases from J, with 13 bases in between. The CDR3 runs 15 residues. The CDR3 reads CSASRREPSTDTQYF. For the CDR3, the DNA is TGCAGTGCTAGCCGACGGGAGCCGAGCACAGATACGCAGTATTTT.

This chain links TRBV12-3 or TRBV12-4 with TRBJ2-1; perhaps TRBD2 as D (6 bases). V was pared by 1 base and J by 0 bases, with 10 bases between. This CDR3 has 16 amino acids. The CDR3 nucleotides read TGTGCCAGCAGTTTAGGGGGACTCCTCTCCTACAATGAGCAGTTCTTC. Residues: CASSLGGLLSYNEQFF.

The chain is built from TRBV9 and TRBJ2-3; a weak D match, TRBD2 (6 bases). The V gene lost 3 bases and the J gene lost 6 bases, with 8 bases spanning the gap. Germline V gives CDR1 SGDLS, CDR2 YYNGEE. The CDR3 consists of 12 residues. The CDR3 protein is CASSARGDTQYF. The CDR3 bases are TGTGCCAGCAGCGCCCGGGGGGATACGCAGTATTTT.

In its sample, this clonotype was seen many times. The CDR3 spells CASSFGLADIYEQYF. Here the CDR3 DNA reads TGTGCCAGCAGTTTCGGACTAGCGGACATCTACGAGCAGTACTTC. The V and J genes are TRBV6-5 and TRBJ2-7; 10 bases map to TRBD2. The V gene end was trimmed by 4 bases and the J gene end by 3 bases; junction bases not matched to a gene: 6. Germline CDR1 is MNHEY and CDR2 is SVGAGI. The CDR3 is made up of 15 amino acids.

V gene TRBV5-1 combines with J gene TRBJ2-2; either TRBD1 or TRBD2 may supply D (5 bases each). Germline CDR1 SGHRS, CDR2 YFSETQ. The length of the CDR3 is 14 residues. V lost 2 bases and J 5 bases, leaving 10 bases between the germline ends. The CDR3 here is CASSFVGATGELFF. In nucleotides, the CDR3 is TGCGCCAGCAGCTTTGTCGGGGCAACCGGGGAGCTGTTTTTT.

The V call is TRBV6-2 or TRBV6-3, the J call TRBJ1-2, with 8 nucleotides matching TRBD1. Germline V gene data show CDR1 as MNHEY and CDR2 as SVGEGT. Trimming cost V 5 bases and J 7 bases; bases outside gene matches: 12. This CDR3 is 15 amino acids long. CDR3 sequence (DNA): TGTGCCAGCAGTCAACCGGGACAGGCTTCAGGTGGCTACACCTTC. It yields the protein CASSQPGQASGGYTF.

This clonotype was seen ten or more times. The chain employs TRBV7-3 and TRBJ2-2, with D hard to call. Trimming removed 8 bases at V and 5 bases at J, with 12 bases between. The CDR3 covers 13 residues. The germline V gene has CDR1 SGHTA and CDR2 FQGTGA. CDR3 in DNA: TGTGCCAGCCGTGAGACCAATACCGGGGAGCTGTTTTTT. This gives the protein CASRETNTGELFF.

There are a few counts of this clonotype. This sequence joins TRBV5-1 and TRBJ1-1, with 10 bases lining up with TRBD1. With 1 base clipped from V and 10 bases from J, the junction kept 7 bases outside the gene matches. CDR3 length equals 14 residues. Looked up from germline, CDR1 is SGHRS and CDR2 is YFSETQ. The chain's CDR3 is CASSLSGQGLGAFF. The CDR3 bases are TGCGCCAGCAGCTTGTCGGGACAGGGGCTGGGAGCTTTCTTT.